What follows is one TCR beta chain and its context. These data are taken from a study of T-cell reconstitution after alpha-beta-depleted transplantation in children. The CDR3 loop spans 18 amino acids. The germline gives CDR1 MGHDK, CDR2 SYGVNS. The junction had 6 bases not matched to a gene; V was cut back by 1 base and J by 0 bases. Preparation of the TCRbeta library involved a method that used unique molecular identifiers. One entry per CDR3 protein results from TCRdb running MiXCR on the PCR reads. The sample records 500,000 or so distinct CDR3 sequences, approximately 29% being singletons. This receptor was obtained from a human donor who donated a stem cell graft to a child with aplastic anemia. The sequencing used PBMCs from the stem cell graft donor, collected from the stem cell graft. The V call is TRBV25-1, the J call TRBJ1-2; 12 bases line up with TRBD1. CDR3 loop: CASSELGTGGASNYGYTF. CDR3 in DNA: TGTGCCAGCAGTGAATTAGGGACAGGGGGCGCCTCTAACTATGGCTACACCTTC.